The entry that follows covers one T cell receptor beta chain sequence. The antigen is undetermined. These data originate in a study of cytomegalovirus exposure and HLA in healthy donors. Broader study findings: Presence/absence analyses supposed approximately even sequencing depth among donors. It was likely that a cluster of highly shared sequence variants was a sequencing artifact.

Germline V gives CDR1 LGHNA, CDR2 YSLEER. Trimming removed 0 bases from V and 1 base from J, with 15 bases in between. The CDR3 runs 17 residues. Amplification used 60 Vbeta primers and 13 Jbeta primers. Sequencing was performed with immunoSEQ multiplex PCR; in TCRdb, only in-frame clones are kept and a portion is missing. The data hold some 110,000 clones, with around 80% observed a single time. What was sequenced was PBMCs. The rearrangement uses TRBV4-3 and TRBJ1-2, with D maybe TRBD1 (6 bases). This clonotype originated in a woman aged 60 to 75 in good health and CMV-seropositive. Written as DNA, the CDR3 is TGCGCCAGCAGCCAAGATGTAACAGGGACCTATAACTATGGCTACACCTTC. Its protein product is CASSQDVTGTYNYGYTF.